The rows below give T cell receptor beta chains drawn from one sample of a study of shared clonotypes between healthy human individuals. The assay was immunoSEQ multiplex PCR, and TCRdb's table has in-frame clones only and misses some. The table includes about 180,000 clones, 90% to 95% detected once. Sequences were obtained from naive CD4+ T cells sorted from blood. The receptors stem from a woman aged 25 to 39 in good health. Each CDR3 is given without its conserved first and last residue. Size is omitted from some rows. Given values are once, few, many or a class for expanded clones.

clone_size	j_call	v_call	cdr3_aa
-	TRBJ2-5	TRBV19	ASSIDRAPLSEQY
-	TRBJ2-7	TRBV6-6	ASSYGFVEQY
-	TRBJ2-7	TRBV7-8	ASSGAGQWSEQY
-	TRBJ2-2	TRBV7-8	ASSLAPTSGNTGELF
-	TRBJ2-7	TRBV28	ASRGRNYEQY
-	TRBJ2-1	TRBV4-1	ASSQPPPAFNEQF
once	TRBJ1-1	TRBV28	ASSPPTGYTEAF
-	TRBJ2-7	TRBV5-1	ASSQIDRDNYEQY
-	TRBJ2-7	TRBV6-1	ASSLGQGAYEQY
-	TRBJ2-7	TRBV2	ASSDGFYEQY
-	TRBJ2-1	TRBV27	ASSLGDGYNEQF
-	TRBJ1-2	TRBV29-1	SVEQTGRGNYGYT
-	TRBJ2-5	TRBV28	ASSSGYVGTQY
-	TRBJ2-7	TRBV15	AIQAGGGYEQY
-	TRBJ1-1	TRBV6-5	ASSPDRGVNTEAF
-	TRBJ2-7	TRBV28	ASSGGTGFEQY
-	TRBJ1-1	TRBV5-1	ASSLEAQGDTEAF
once	TRBJ2-1	TRBV5-1	ASRPTVNEQF
-	TRBJ1-2	TRBV19	ASATPVFGGYT
-	-	TRBV28	ASSAGQAPYEQY
-	TRBJ2-2	TRBV6-4	ASSSERNTGELF
-	TRBJ2-7	TRBV10-1	ASSETGTDYEQY
-	TRBJ2-7	TRBV5-4	ASRSGQGSSYEQY
-	TRBJ2-5	TRBV15	ATSRTVIVGQETQY
-	TRBJ1-4	TRBV18	ASSPRGEDEKLF
-	TRBJ2-7	TRBV10-3	AISESKGRYEQY
-	TRBJ2-7	TRBV2	ASRPGGVYEQY
-	TRBJ2-5	TRBV20-1	SASGQETQY
once	TRBJ2-2	TRBV6-4	ASSDSGITGELF
-	TRBJ2-7	TRBV5-2	ASSQPIAGDTRYEQY
-	TRBJ1-5	TRBV27	ASSPLGTGLSNQPQH
-	TRBJ1-4	TRBV7-9	ASSLGEKQWATNEKLF
-	TRBJ1-1	TRBV1	TSSQEGQGVATEAF
-	-	TRBV5-1	ASSLTGTGIYEQY
-	TRBJ2-5	TRBV7-6	ASSFLAGQGETQY
-	TRBJ2-3	TRBV13	ASSGSPGLADTDTQY